This T cell receptor beta chain came from a study of regulatory T cells in long-lasting Graves disease. This clonotype occurred a few times. The antigen is not known. Study observations and caveats: Owing to a sample size that was small, accuracy may have been reduced.

The time point was: newly diagnosed GD, antithyroid drugs for less than 3 months. The TCR library was prepared using RNA isolated from PBMCs. One endocrinology department in Xi'an, China, was where patients came from. The CDR3 spans 16 residues. The trim removed 3 bases at V and 10 bases at J, leaving 15 bases unmatched. Germline-derived CDR1 and CDR2 are MNHGY and SVAAGI. CDR3 regions were amplified by Arm-PCR using iRepertoire HTBI primers to build TCR beta libraries. MiXCR, run by TCRdb on the multiplex PCR reads, gives a single entry per CDR3 protein. This table has around 330,000 distinct CDR3 sequences, 18% appearing once.

This TCR was sampled from a female donor with Graves disease. The chain uses TRBV6-9 and TRBJ2-1, with 7 positions matching TRBD2. The sample here was peripheral blood mononuclear cells (PBMCs), taken at new diagnosis, from a patient treated with antithyroid drugs. This chain's CDR3 is CASSYPTGTKAFEQFF. The CDR3 coding sequence is TGTGCCAGCAGTTACCCTACCGGGACTAAAGCTTTCGAGCAGTTCTTC.